The 5 T cell receptor beta chains given below trace back to one sample, sequenced in a study of T cell repertoires in ileal Crohn's disease. The sample's time point: inflamed ileum from the surgical specimen. Generated by immunoSEQ multiplex PCR, the TCRdb table keeps only in-frame clones and is missing some. The sample holds several thousand clones, 85% seen once. Material for sequencing was ileal tissue. The receptors were sampled from an adult with Crohn's disease.

The chain couples TRBV28 to TRBJ2-7; D call uncertain. Between the trimmed V and J ends, which lost 2 bases and 4 bases, there was a span of 3 bases. CDR3 length: 11 amino acids. Germline values: CDR1 MDHEN, CDR2 SYDVKM. CDR3 loop: CASSLAYEQYF. In DNA, the CDR3 is TGTGCCAGCAGTTTAGCTTACGAGCAGTACTTC.

The chain uses TRBV7-2 and TRBJ2-1; 10 bases fit TRBD2. In germline, CDR1 is SGHTA, CDR2 FQGNSA. The CDR3 is made up of 16 amino acids. V was pared by 5 bases and J by 5 bases, with 9 bases of the junction left unmatched. DNA of the CDR3: TGTGCCAGCAGCCGAGGGACTAGCGCACCACACAATGAGCAGTTCTTC. Translated, it gives CASSRGTSAPHNEQFF. The variable domain in full, with the rest retrieved from reference TRBV7-2 and TRBJ2-1, is GAGVSQSPSNKVTEKGKDVELRCDPISGHTALYWYRQSLGQGLEFLIYFQGNSAPDKSGLPSDRFSAERTGGSVSTLTIQRTQQEDSAVYLCASSRGTSAPHNEQFFGPGTRLTVL.

This clone came up a few times. The genes are TRBV21-1 and TRBJ1-1. TRBV21-1 constitutes a pseudogene. The CDR3 length is 14 residues. CDR3 in DNA: TGTGCCAGCAGCAAAGGCGGGGGGGGTGCCGGAGCTTTCTTT. Its translation: CASSKGGGGAGAFF.

The sample holds one count of this clone. The chain couples TRBV7-9 to TRBJ1-3, with D tentatively TRBD1 (5 bases). Deletions cut 5 bases from V and 0 bases from J, with 8 bases between. The germline gives CDR1 SEHNR, CDR2 FQNEAQ (reference sequence). The CDR3 runs to 14 residues. As DNA, the CDR3 is TGTGCCAGCAGCCCGGACATCTCTGGAAACACCATATATTTT. Protein sequence: CASSPDISGNTIYF.

In its sample, this clone was seen once. The genes are TRBV27 and TRBJ1-2; D is uncertain. This CDR3 comprises 14 residues. The V and J ends lost 3 bases and 6 bases respectively, with 14 bases between them. From germline, CDR1 is MNHEY and CDR2 SMNVEV (reference sequence). CDR3 sequence reads: CASSFSNNLNGYTF. CDR3 bases: TGTGCCAGCAGTTTCTCAAATAATCTAAATGGCTACACCTTC.